This T cell receptor beta chain stems from a study of blood T cell repertoires in COVID-19. The wider study: Donors in the United States, Italy and Spain gave samples during acute or convalescent COVID-19. Sample material is recorded as cDNA or gDNA derived from T cells, B-cell-depleted T cells, or PBMCs.

The germline gives CDR1 SGHTA, CDR2 FQGTGA. With 0 bases removed from V and 13 bases from J, the gap between germline ends came to 13 bases. This CDR3 is built from 13 residues. As handled by the study authors: Reference gene primer amplification gave estimated nucleated cell counts. The assay was immunoSEQ multiplex PCR, and TCRdb's table has in-frame clones only and misses some. V, J and clone size are those of that table, while D and trimming were read from the DNA. The table has more than 300,000 clones, approximately 88% seen once; the top ten hold about 6%. This receptor was obtained from a man younger than 30 who had recovered from COVID-19. The gene calls are TRBV7-3 and TRBJ2-1; D possibly corresponds to TRBD1 (5 bases). Material for sequencing was peripheral blood. As DNA, the CDR3 is TGTGCCAGCAGCTTAACGGGGCCGGGCGGACAGTTCTTC. Translated, it gives CASSLTGPGGQFF.